This TCR beta chain was retrieved from a study of T cell changes during pregnancy in multiple sclerosis. Using immunoSEQ multiplex PCR, the repertoire was profiled, and TCRdb retains in-frame clones only, with some absent. This table holds approximately 60,000 clones, 91% found once. The CDR3 has 13 residues. Germline V gene lookup returns CDR1 LNHDA and CDR2 SQIVND (reference sequence). V lost 4 bases and J lost 2, with 7 bases in between. The TCR comes from a female donor in good health, enrolled as a control in a pregnancy study. The sample in question was peripheral blood, obtained after pregnancy. The rearrangement joins TRBV19 to TRBJ2-3; D is ambiguous. CDR3 region: CASSSENTDTQYF. The CDR3 DNA reads TGTGCCAGTAGTAGCGAGAACACAGATACGCAGTATTTT.